These 8 T cell receptor beta chains share one sample of origin, sequenced in a study of cytomegalovirus exposure and HLA in healthy donors. Amplification used 60 Vbeta primers and 13 Jbeta primers. This table comes from immunoSEQ multiplex PCR, and its TCRdb copy is limited to in-frame clones, with some not included. The sample carries about 180,000 clones, about 80% recorded once. What was sequenced was PBMCs. All receptors come from a woman aged 40 to 50 in good health and CMV-seronegative.

The rearrangement uses TRBV28 and TRBJ2-3; TRBD1 aligns across 8 bases. This CDR3 has 19 residues. After removal of 6 bases from V and 2 bases from J, the junction contained 19 bases not matched to a gene. CDR1 MDHEN and CDR2 SYDVKM come from the germline V gene. The CDR3 sequence: CASSLAILGMGQDTDTQYF. CDR3 DNA sequence: TGTGCCAGCAGCCTCGCGATCCTAGGGATGGGACAGGACACAGATACGCAGTATTTT. Variable domain in full (rest from reference TRBV28 and TRBJ2-3): DVKVTQSSRYLVKRTGEKVFLECVQDMDHENMFWYRQDPGLGLRLIYFSYDVKMKEKGDIPEGYSVSREKKERFSLILESASTNQTSMYLCASSLAILGMGQDTDTQYFGPGTRLTVL.

The CDR3 loop reads CASSVGTAFQETQYF. CDR3 DNA: TGTGCCAGCAGCGTAGGGACAGCCTTTCAAGAGACCCAGTACTTC. The rearrangement joins TRBV9 to TRBJ2-5; tentatively, D is TRBD1 (6 bases). CDR1 and CDR2 from the germline V gene are SGDLS and YYNGEE. This CDR3 comprises 15 residues. Trimming shortened V by 0 bases and J by 2 bases, and 11 bases separated the two germline ends.

This clone was seen only a few times. The V call is TRBV13, the J call TRBJ2-5; tentative D call: TRBD2 (6 bases). Trimming pared 3 bases from V and 4 bases from J, leaving 6 bases between. CDR1 is PRHDT and CDR2 is FYEKMQ in the germline V gene (reference sequence). The CDR3 runs 12 residues. The CDR3: CASSFGGETQYF. CDR3 nucleotide sequence: TGTGCCAGCAGCTTCGGGGGAGAGACCCAGTACTTC. The whole variable domain, filled in from reference TRBV13 and TRBJ2-5, reads AAGVIQSPRHLIKEKRETATLKCYPIPRHDTVYWYQQGPGQDPQFLISFYEKMQSDKGSIPDRFSAQQFSDYHSELNMSSLELGDSALYFCASSFGGETQYFGPGTRLLVL.

This clone was recorded once. This chain links TRBV9 with TRBJ1-4; possible D gene TRBD1, 6 bases. CDR3 length: 14 residues. Germline loops: CDR1 SGDLS, CDR2 YYNGEE. The germline V and J ends were trimmed by 3 bases and 12 bases, with 18 bases remaining between them. The CDR3 here is CASSAEGSEGELFF. The CDR3 DNA follows: TGTGCCAGCAGCGCAGAGGGATCCGAGGGGGAACTGTTTTTT.

This clone was seen only once. This chain uses TRBV2 with TRBJ1-2, with TRBD1 matching 9 bases. The CDR3 runs to 15 residues. The germline V gene encodes CDR1 SNHLY and CDR2 FYNNEI. The V and J ends lost 5 bases and 4 bases, in that order; junction bases with no gene match: 8. CDR3: CASSPGTGLLYGYTF. CDR3 nucleotides: TGTGCCAGCAGTCCCGGGACAGGGCTTCTCTATGGCTACACCTTC.

The chain recombines TRBV20-1 with TRBJ1-2; D is uncertain. The CDR3 runs to 11 residues. Germline-derived CDR1 and CDR2 are DFQATT and SNEGSKA (reference sequence). The V gene lost 4 bases and the J gene lost 3 bases, with 6 bases spanning the gap. The CDR3 DNA is TGCAGTGCTAAACACGACTATGGCTACACCTTC. Encoded protein: CSAKHDYGYTF.

V gene TRBV4-1 combines with J gene TRBJ2-5, with 7 bases identical to TRBD1. The J call may be wrong; the DNA end is better matched by TRBJ2-7. This CDR3 region has 17 residues. The germline V gene encodes CDR1 MGHRA and CDR2 YSYEKL. CDR3 in DNA: TGCGCCAGCAGCCAAGTTGCCAATCGGGACAGCTCCTACGAGCAGTACTTC. Translation gives CASSQVANRDSSYEQYF.

This clone appeared a few times. This chain joins TRBV5-6 and TRBJ2-7; 7 nucleotides align to TRBD1. The CDR3 runs to 14 residues. CDR1 is SGHDT and CDR2 is YYEEEE in the germline V gene. After removal of 3 bases from V and 7 bases from J, the junction contained 10 bases not matched to a gene. CDR3 bases: TGTGCCAGCAGCTCTGGGCCAGGGGGTCGAGAGCAGTACTTC. Translated, it gives CASSSGPGGREQYF.